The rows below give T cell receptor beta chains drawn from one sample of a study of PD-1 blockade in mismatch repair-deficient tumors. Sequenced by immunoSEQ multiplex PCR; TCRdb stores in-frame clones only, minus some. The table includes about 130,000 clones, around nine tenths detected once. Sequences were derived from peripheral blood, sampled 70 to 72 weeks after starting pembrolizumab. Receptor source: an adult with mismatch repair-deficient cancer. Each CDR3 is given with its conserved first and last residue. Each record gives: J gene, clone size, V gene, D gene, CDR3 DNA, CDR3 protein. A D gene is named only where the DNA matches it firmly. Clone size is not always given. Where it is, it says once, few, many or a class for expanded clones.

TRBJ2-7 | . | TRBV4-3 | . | TGCGCCAGCAGCCAAGATATAGCGGAGACCTCCTACGAGCAGTACTTC | CASSQDIAETSYEQYF
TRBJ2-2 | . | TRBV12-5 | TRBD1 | TGTGCTAGTGGTCCGGGACAGTTGCCCGGGGAGCTGTTTTTT | CASGPGQLPGELFF
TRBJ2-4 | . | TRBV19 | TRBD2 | TGTGCCAGTAGTATAGGGAGCGGGAGTGATTACATTCAGTACTTC | CASSIGSGSDYIQYF
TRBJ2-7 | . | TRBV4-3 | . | TGCGCCAGCAGCCCCCAGGGGGGCTACGAGCAGTACTTC | CASSPQGGYEQYF
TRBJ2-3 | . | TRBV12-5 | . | TGTGCTAGTGCCCGAGGTAGGCAGGCAGTCACAGATACGCAGTATTTT | CASARGRQAVTDTQYF
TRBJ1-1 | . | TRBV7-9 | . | TGTGCCAGCAGCTTAGTAGTGAAGTTGGGGGGCACTGAAGCTTTCTTT | CASSLVVKLGGTEAFF
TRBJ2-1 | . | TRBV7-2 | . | TGTGCCAGCAGCTTAAATATTCAGGGTGCCGACGAGCAGTTCTTC | CASSLNIQGADEQFF
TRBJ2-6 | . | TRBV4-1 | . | TGCGCCAGCAGCCAATTAGGGATTGGGGGAAGAGATCTCTCTGGGGCCAACGTCCTGACTTTC | CASSQLGIGGRDLSGANVLTF
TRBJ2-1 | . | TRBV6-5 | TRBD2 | TGTGCCAGCCTTTCCGGGACTAGCGTCAACAATGAGCAGTTCTTC | CASLSGTSVNNEQFF
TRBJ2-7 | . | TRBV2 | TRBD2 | TGTGCCACCCGAGCGGGACTATCCTACGAGCAGTACTTC | CATRAGLSYEQYF
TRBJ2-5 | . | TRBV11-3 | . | TGTGCCAGCAGCTTGCGGGACGGAACCCAAGAGGCCCAGTACTTC | CASSLRDGTQEAQYF
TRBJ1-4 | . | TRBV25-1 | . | TGTGCCAGCAGTGAGTATCTCGGGACTGCTGATGAAAAACTGTTTTTT | CASSEYLGTADEKLFF
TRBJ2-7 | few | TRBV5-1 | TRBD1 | TGCGCCAGCAGCTGGACAGGGGACTACGAGCAGTACTTC | CASSWTGDYEQYF
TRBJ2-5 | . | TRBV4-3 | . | TGCGCCAGCAGCCAAGATCCGGGACCCCGAGCAGAGACCCAGTACTTC | CASSQDPGPRAETQYF
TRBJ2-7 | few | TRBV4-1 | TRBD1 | TGCGCCAGCAGCCAGGGACAGGGAAAGGACGAGCAGTACTTC | CASSQGQGKDEQYF
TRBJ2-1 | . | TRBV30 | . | TGTGCCTGGAAGTCCCCCGGCCTTAGCGGAAGCTCCTACAATGAGCAGTTCTTC | CAWKSPGLSGSSYNEQFF
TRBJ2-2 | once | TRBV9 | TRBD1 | TGTGCCAGCAGCGCCGGGATAGGTGACAGGGGCACCGGGGAGCTGTTTTTT | CASSAGIGDRGTGELFF
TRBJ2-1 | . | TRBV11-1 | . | TGTGCCAGCAGCTCCGGAGGGGGCCCCTACAATGAGCAGTTCTTC | CASSSGGGPYNEQFF
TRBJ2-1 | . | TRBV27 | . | TGTGCCAGCAGTTTTGTGCCAGTCTCCTACAATGAGCAGTTCTTC | CASSFVPVSYNEQFF
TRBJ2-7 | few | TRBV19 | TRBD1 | TGTGCCAGTAGAAACAGGGGCAACGAGCAGTACTTC | CASRNRGNEQYF
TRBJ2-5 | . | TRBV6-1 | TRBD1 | TGTGCCAGCAGTGGCGGGGCAGGGGGCGCGGGAGAGACCCAGTACTTC | CASSGGAGGAGETQYF
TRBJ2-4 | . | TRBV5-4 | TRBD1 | TGTGCCAGCAGCTTGGAGGGACAGCTGGACATTCAGTACTTC | CASSLEGQLDIQYF
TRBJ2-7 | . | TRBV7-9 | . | TGTGCCAGCAGCTTAGCGCTGGACTACGAGCAGTACTTC | CASSLALDYEQYF
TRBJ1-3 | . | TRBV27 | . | TGTGCCAGCAGTGCAGGGTTGCTTGGAAACACCATATATTTT | CASSAGLLGNTIYF
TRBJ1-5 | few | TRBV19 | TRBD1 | TGTGCCAGTAGGGGGACAGGGTCAAGCAATCAGCCCCAGCATTTT | CASRGTGSSNQPQHF
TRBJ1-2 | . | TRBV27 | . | TGTGCCACCGGGGCAGGCCTTGGCTACACCTTC | CATGAGLGYTF
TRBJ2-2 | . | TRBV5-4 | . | TGTGCCAGCAGCTTTGACAGTTCGAACACCGGGGAGCTGTTTTTT | CASSFDSSNTGELFF
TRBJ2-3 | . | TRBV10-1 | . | TGCGCCAGCAGTGAGTCTCGTTTCTGGGATACGCAGTATTTT | CASSESRFWDTQYF
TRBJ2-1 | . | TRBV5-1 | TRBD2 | TGCGCCAGCGCCGAAACCAGCGGGAGGGTCTACAATGAGCAGTTCTTC | CASAETSGRVYNEQFF
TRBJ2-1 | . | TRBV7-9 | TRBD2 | TGTGCCAGCAGCTCATCAAGGACTAGCGGGAACAATGAGCAGTTCTTC | CASSSSRTSGNNEQFF
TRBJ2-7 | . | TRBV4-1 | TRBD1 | TGCGCCAGCAGCCAAGATTTGGGACAGGGATTATACGAGCAGTACTTC | CASSQDLGQGLYEQYF